The 5 T cell receptor beta chains below come from one sample, sequenced in a study of cytomegalovirus exposure and HLA in healthy donors. Primers for the PCR totalled 60 Vbeta and 13 Jbeta. TCRdb's copy holds only in-frame clones and misses some; the assay was immunoSEQ multiplex PCR. Among some 190,000 clones listed, over 70% were seen once. The sequenced sample was PBMCs. The receptors originated from a young woman in good health and CMV-seronegative.

V gene TRBV5-8 combines with J gene TRBJ2-2, with 8 bases lining up with TRBD1. This CDR3 has 17 residues. J was trimmed by 4 bases and V by 4 bases; bases with no gene match: 12. The germline CDR1 and CDR2 sequences are SGHTS and YDEGEE. The CDR3, as DNA: TGTGCCAGCAGCCTTCGGACAGGGAAATTTAGCACCGGGGAGCTGTTTTTT. Its translation: CASSLRTGKFSTGELFF.

Only one count was recorded for this clone. The chain links TRBV6-1 to TRBJ2-7; D may be TRBD1 (6 bases). Trimming took off 2 bases at V and 2 bases at J, with 10 bases between the two ends. Germline V gives CDR1 MNHNS, CDR2 SASEGT. This CDR3 comprises 14 residues. CDR3 in amino acids: CASSEMTGPYEQYF. CDR3 in DNA: TGTGCCAGCAGTGAAATGACAGGCCCCTACGAGCAGTACTTC.

This clone was recorded only once. CDR3 in amino acids: CAWNRGRGSGELFF. In DNA form, the CDR3 reads TGTGCCTGGAATCGCGGGAGGGGGTCCGGGGAGCTGTTTTTT. The rearrangement joins TRBV30 to TRBJ2-2; 9 nucleotides agree with TRBD2. V lost 4 bases and J lost 6; bases outside the gene matches: 6. The CDR3 is 14 residues long. Germline V gene data show CDR1 as GTSNPN and CDR2 as SVGIG (reference sequence).

V usage is TRBV7-2 and J usage is TRBJ1-3, with D unclear. In germline, CDR1 is SGHTA, CDR2 FQGNSA. This CDR3 is 15 amino acids long. V gave up 2 bases and J gave up 0 bases, with 8 bases separating them. The CDR3 loop reads CASSLNSISGNTIYF. The CDR3 DNA reads TGTGCCAGCAGCTTAAACAGCATCTCTGGAAACACCATATATTTT.

The chain is built from TRBV28 and TRBJ1-1; a weak D match, TRBD1 (5 bases). The V end lost 5 bases, the J end lost 8 bases, and 21 bases lay between the germline ends. CDR1 is MDHEN, CDR2 SYDVKM, per germline. This CDR3 spans 15 amino acids. For the CDR3, the DNA is TGTGCCAGCAGTACTACCTTTCGCGGGGCGGTAGAAGCTTTCTTT. Its protein product is CASSTTFRGAVEAFF.